This T cell receptor beta chain originates from a study of beta chain features in type 1 diabetes. Study information: Similarity in age, gender and cell yields was seen between patients and healthy donors.

Study-wide findings and caveats: Sequencing from cDNA could over-represent high-TCR-expressing cells. All four CD4+ subsets from Type 1 diabetes patients carried moderately but significantly shorter TCRB CDR3s.

Sorting based on CD45RO/CCR7/CD25/CD127/CD95/CD27 separated CD4+ naive, central memory, regulatory and stem cell-like memory cells. This CDR3 spans 13 amino acids. Per the germline V gene, CDR1 is MNHNY and CDR2 is SVGAGI (reference sequence). Trimming removed 5 bases from V and 5 bases from J, with 12 bases in between. The investigators reverse transcribed all of the isolated RNA, so they sequenced expressed TCRB transcripts. Some clones are missing from TCRdb's copy, which holds only in-frame ones; the method was immunoSEQ multiplex PCR. The repertoire includes around 500,000 clones, roughly an eighth of them detected once, and approximately 0.05% sits in the top ten. About this clone: As yet, its antigen is unknown.

The chain joins TRBV6-6 to TRBJ1-1; D gene unclear. This TCR came from a young woman in good health. Sequences were obtained from naive CD4+ T cells from blood. CDR3 sequence (DNA): TGTGCCAGCAGTCAAAGGCCTCGGACTGAAGCTTTCTTT. It specifies CASSQRPRTEAFF.